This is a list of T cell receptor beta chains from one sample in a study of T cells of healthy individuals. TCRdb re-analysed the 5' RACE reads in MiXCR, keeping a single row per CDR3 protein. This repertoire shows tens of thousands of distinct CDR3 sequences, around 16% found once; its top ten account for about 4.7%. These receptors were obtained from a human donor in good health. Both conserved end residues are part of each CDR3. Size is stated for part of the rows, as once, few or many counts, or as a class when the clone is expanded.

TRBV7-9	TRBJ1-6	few	CASSLSRDLAPPLHF
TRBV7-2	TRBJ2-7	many	CASSLQGVYEQYF
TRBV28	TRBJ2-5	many	CASSPPRETQYF
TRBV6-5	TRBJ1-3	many	CASSFDFITGRTGNTIYF
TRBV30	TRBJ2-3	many	CAWTAGATDTQYF
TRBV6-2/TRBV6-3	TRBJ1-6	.	CAGSSSEGLNSPLHF
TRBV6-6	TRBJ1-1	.	CAGKGDMNTEAFF
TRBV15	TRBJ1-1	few	CATSRDNPRRTEAFF
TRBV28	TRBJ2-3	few	CASSLGAQTGASTDTQYF
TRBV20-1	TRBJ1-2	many	CSARTDNYGYTF
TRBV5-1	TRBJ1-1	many	CASNSQGMNTEAFF
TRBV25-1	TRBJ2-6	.	CASSGWVGGQATSSGANVLTF
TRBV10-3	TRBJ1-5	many	CAISESRGVRSNQPQHF
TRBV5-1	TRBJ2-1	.	CASSSYSVDPHNEQFF
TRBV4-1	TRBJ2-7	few	CASSQVDPAGEQYF
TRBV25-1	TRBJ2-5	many	CASSDITEQETQYF
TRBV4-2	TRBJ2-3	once	CASSQSSGVADTQYF
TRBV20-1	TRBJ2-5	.	CSASRSGGPQTQYF
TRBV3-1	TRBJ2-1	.	CASSQDAVAGNEQFF
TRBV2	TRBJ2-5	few	CAKAVSETQYF
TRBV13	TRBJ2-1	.	CASSWGTSPYNEQFF
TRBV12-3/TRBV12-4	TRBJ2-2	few	CASSLSGTGKTGELFF
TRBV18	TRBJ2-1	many	CASSPYQDGHNEQFF
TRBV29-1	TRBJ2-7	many	CSVERAGDYEQYF
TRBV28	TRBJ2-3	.	CASSLVLAGGPAPQYF
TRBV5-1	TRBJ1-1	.	CASNVDPGDTEAFF
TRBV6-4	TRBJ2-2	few	CASSDTSTGELFF
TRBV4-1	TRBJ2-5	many	CASSRPQETQYF
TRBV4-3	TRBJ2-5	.	CASSQEVPIEETETQYF
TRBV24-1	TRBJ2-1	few	CATSETGRGSYNEQFF
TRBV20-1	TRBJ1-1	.	CSACFWDTEAFF
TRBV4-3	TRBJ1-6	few	CASSQDNTDYNSPLHF
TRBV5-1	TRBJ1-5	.	CASSSGPNQPQHF